This paragraph reports one T cell receptor (beta chain). V was clipped by 2 bases and J by 10 bases, with 13 bases between them. The length of the CDR3 is 13 residues. Clones were sequenced by immunoSEQ multiplex PCR, and TCRdb holds only the in-frame ones, with some missing. The table shows about 80,000 clones, with around 90% occurring only once. This specimen comes from a study of brain T cells in children with intractable seizures. The chain is built from TRBV12-3 or TRBV12-4 and TRBJ2-3; D remains unclear. This receptor was taken from a girl aged 2 to 9 with Rasmussen encephalitis and intractable seizures. Sample: peripheral blood, taken at surgery. This CDR3 reads CASSLTLISSQYF. CDR3 bases: TGTGCCAGCAGTTTAACTCTGATATCTTCGCAGTATTTT.